Following are 7 T cell receptor beta chains from one sample sequenced in a study of cytomegalovirus exposure and HLA in healthy donors. Sequencing was performed with immunoSEQ multiplex PCR; in TCRdb, only in-frame clones are kept and a portion is missing. The sample yields about 250,000 clones, about 90% seen once. Sequenced material: PBMCs. The receptors originated from a young man in good health and CMV-seropositive.

The chain uses TRBV28 and TRBJ2-7; 8 bases fit TRBD2. The germline V gene has CDR1 MDHEN and CDR2 SYDVKM. The CDR3 runs to 13 residues. The ends lost 2 bases at V and 5 bases at J; junction bases unmatched: 2. The CDR3 DNA sequence: TGTGCCAGCAGTTTAGGGACTAGGGACGAGCAGTACTTC. This gives the protein CASSLGTRDEQYF.

The CDR3, as DNA: TGTGCCAGCAGGAAAGTCGGACGGGAGACCTACAATGAGCAGTTCTTC. This gives the protein CASRKVGRETYNEQFF. The chain joins TRBV27 to TRBJ2-1, with a weak D call TRBD2 (6 bases). CDR3 length: 16 amino acids. Germline V lookup: CDR1 MNHEY, CDR2 SMNVEV (reference sequence). V dropped 6 bases and J dropped 2 bases, with 17 bases sitting between them.

The rearrangement links TRBV29-1 to TRBJ2-3, with TRBD2 matching 12 bases. The CDR3 is 15 residues long. Germline-derived CDR1 and CDR2 are SQVTM and ANQGSEA. J gave up 0 bases and V 5 bases, and 3 bases lay outside the gene matches. In DNA, the CDR3 is TGCAGCGTTCCAGGACTAGCGGGGAGCACAGATACGCAGTATTTT. This translates into CSVPGLAGSTDTQYF.

The chain carries TRBV30 and TRBJ2-1; 9 nucleotides match TRBD2. V lost 0 bases and J lost 8; bases outside the gene matches: 5. The CDR3 extends over 14 amino acids. Germline V gene data show CDR1 as GTSNPN and CDR2 as SVGIG (reference sequence). CDR3 nucleotides: TGTGCCTGGAGTGTAGGGACTAGCAGGGATGAGCAGTTCTTC. This translates into CAWSVGTSRDEQFF. The full variable domain, completed using reference TRBV30 and TRBJ2-1, is SQTIHQWPATLVQPVGSPLSLECTVEGTSNPNLYWYRQAAGRGLQLLFYSVGIGQISSEVPQNLSASRPQDRQFILSSKKLLLSDSGFYLCAWSVGTSRDEQFFGPGTRLTVL.

The chain couples TRBV9 to TRBJ2-1; D gene uncertain. The germline V gene encodes CDR1 SGDLS and CDR2 YYNGEE. Trimming removed 4 bases from V and 10 bases from J, with 15 bases in between. CDR3 length: 13 residues. This CDR3 reads CASSLFPTEEQFF. The CDR3 region has the DNA TGTGCCAGCAGCCTATTTCCGACGGAAGAGCAGTTCTTC.

The V call is TRBV11-1, the J call TRBJ2-5, with TRBD1 matching 8 bases. V lost 0 bases, J lost 5 bases, and 5 bases stayed unmatched. CDR1 is SGHAT, CDR2 FQDESV, per germline (reference sequence). This CDR3 spans 15 amino acids. The CDR3 spells CASSLAGQGSETQYF. CDR3 bases: TGTGCCAGCAGCTTAGCTGGACAGGGATCGGAGACCCAGTACTTC.

V is TRBV5-1 and J is TRBJ2-5; no firm D call. V was cut by 4 bases and J by 3 bases, with 13 bases left in between. The CDR3 is made up of 14 amino acids. Germline loops: CDR1 SGHRS, CDR2 YFSETQ. CDR3 region: CASSPPGLKETQYF. Here the CDR3 DNA reads TGCGCCAGCAGCCCCCCCGGGCTCAAAGAGACCCAGTACTTC.